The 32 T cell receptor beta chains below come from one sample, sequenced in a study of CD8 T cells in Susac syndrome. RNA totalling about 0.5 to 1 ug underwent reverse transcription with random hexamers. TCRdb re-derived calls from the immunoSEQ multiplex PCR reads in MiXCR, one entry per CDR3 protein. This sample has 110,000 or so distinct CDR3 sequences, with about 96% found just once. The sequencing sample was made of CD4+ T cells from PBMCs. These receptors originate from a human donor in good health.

CDR3 amino acids: CSVKGPVNTEAFF. Written as DNA, the CDR3 is TGCAGCGTTAAGGGCCCCGTGAACACTGAAGCTTTCTTT. This chain connects TRBV29-1 to TRBJ1-1; D is unresolved. The CDR3 runs to 13 residues. Between the trimmed V and J ends, which lost 5 bases and 0 bases, there was a span of 10 bases. The V gene's germline CDR1 is SQVTM and CDR2 ANQGSEA.

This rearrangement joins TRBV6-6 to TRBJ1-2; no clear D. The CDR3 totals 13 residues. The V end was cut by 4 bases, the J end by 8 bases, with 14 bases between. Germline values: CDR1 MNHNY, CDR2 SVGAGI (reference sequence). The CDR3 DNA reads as TGTGCCAGCAGTTTCCTCGCACCCAACGGCTACACCTTC. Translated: CASSFLAPNGYTF.

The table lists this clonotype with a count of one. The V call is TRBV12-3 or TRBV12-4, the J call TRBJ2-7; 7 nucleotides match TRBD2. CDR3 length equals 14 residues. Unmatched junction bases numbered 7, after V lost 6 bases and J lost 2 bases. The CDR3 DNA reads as TGTGCCAGCAGGCCGGGGGGAGCGGCCTACGAGCAGTACTTC. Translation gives CASRPGGAAYEQYF.

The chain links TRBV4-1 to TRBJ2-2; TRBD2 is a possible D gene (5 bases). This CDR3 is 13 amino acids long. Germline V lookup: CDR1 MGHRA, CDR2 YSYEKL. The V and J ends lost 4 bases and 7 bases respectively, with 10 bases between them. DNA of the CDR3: TGCGCCAGCAGCCCCCTTGGACTCGGGGAGCTGTTTTTT. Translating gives CASSPLGLGELFF.

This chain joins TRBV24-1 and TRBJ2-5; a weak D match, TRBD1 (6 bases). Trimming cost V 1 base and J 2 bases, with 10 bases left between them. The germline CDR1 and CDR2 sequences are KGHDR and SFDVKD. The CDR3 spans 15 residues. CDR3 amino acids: CATSDFRGYQETQYF. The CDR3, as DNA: TGTGCCACCAGTGATTTCAGGGGTTATCAAGAGACCCAGTACTTC.

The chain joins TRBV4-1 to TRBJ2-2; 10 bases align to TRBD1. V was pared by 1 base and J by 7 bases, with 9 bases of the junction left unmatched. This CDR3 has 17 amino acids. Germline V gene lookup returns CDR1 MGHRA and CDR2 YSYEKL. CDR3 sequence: CASSQGRQGALNGELFF. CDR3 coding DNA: TGCGCCAGCAGCCAAGGTCGACAGGGGGCGCTTAACGGGGAGCTGTTTTTT.

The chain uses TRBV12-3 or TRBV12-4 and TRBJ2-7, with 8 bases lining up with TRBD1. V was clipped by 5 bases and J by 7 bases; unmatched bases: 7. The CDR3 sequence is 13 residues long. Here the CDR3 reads CASSETGVWEQYF. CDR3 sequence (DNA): TGTGCCAGCAGTGAGACAGGGGTATGGGAGCAGTACTTC.

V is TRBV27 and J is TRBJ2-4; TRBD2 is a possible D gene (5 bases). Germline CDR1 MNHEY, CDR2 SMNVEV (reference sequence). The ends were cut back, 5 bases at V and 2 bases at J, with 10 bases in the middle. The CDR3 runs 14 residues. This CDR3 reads CASSQSGTKNIQYF. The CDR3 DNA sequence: TGTGCCAGCAGTCAATCGGGGACCAAAAACATTCAGTACTTC.

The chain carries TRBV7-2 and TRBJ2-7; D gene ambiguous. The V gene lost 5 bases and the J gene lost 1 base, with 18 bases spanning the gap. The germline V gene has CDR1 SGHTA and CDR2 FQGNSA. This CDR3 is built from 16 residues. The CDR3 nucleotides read TGTGCCAGCAGCAAGAACCGGGCCTCCTTATCCTACGAGCAGTACTTC. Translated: CASSKNRASLSYEQYF.

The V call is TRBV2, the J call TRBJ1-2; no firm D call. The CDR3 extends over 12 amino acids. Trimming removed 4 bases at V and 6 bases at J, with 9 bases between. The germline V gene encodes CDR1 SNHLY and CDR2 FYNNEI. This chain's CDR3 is CASSGQPDGYTF. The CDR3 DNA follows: TGTGCCAGCAGTGGTCAGCCCGATGGCTACACCTTC.

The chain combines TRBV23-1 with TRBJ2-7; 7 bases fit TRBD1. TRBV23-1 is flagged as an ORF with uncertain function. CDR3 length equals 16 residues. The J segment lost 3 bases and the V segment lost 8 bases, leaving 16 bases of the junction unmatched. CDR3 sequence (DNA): TGCGCCAGCGGGGCTAAGACAGGACAGGACGGCTACGAGCAGTACTTC. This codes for CASGAKTGQDGYEQYF.

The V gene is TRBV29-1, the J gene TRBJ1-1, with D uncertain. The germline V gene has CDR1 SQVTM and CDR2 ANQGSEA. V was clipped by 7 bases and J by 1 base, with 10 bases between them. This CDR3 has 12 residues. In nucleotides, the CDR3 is TGCAGCGCCGCGAGCCGGAACACTGAAGCTTTCTTT. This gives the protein CSAASRNTEAFF. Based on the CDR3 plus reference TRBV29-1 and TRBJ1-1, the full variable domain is SAVISQKPSRDICQRGTSLTIQCQVDSQVTMMFWYRQQPGQSLTLIATANQGSEATYESGFVIDKFPISRPNLTFSTLTVSNMSPEDSSIYLCSAASRNTEAFFGQGTRLTVV.

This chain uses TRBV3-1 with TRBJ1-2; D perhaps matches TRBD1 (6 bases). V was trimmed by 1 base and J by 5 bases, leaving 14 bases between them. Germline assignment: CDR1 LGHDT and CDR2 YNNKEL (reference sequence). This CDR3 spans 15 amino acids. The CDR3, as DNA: TGTGCCAGCAGCCAAGGGGCCTGGACAGCGTATGGCTACACCTTC. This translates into CASSQGAWTAYGYTF.

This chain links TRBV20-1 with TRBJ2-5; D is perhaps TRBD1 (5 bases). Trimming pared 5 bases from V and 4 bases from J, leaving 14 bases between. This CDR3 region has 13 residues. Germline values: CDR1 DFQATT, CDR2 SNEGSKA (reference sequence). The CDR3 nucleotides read TGCAGTGCTGGACAAGATAAGGCAGAGACCCAGTACTTC. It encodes CSAGQDKAETQYF.

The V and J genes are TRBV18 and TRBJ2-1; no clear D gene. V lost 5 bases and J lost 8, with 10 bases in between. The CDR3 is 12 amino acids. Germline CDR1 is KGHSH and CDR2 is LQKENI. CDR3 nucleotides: TGTGCCAGCTCAAGACCTGCAGATGAGCAGTTCTTC. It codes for CASSRPADEQFF.

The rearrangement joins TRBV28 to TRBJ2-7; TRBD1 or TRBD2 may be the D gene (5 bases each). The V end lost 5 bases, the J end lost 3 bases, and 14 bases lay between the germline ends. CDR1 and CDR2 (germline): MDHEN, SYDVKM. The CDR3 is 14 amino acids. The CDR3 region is CASSPGTNIYEQYF. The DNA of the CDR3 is TGTGCCAGCAGTCCCGGGACGAACATCTACGAGCAGTACTTC.

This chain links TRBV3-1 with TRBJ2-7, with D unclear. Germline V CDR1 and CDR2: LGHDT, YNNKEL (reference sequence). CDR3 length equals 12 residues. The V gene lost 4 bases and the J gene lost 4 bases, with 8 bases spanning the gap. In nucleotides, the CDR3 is TGTGCCAGCAGCCGGAAACCTTACGAGCAGTACTTC. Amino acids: CASSRKPYEQYF.

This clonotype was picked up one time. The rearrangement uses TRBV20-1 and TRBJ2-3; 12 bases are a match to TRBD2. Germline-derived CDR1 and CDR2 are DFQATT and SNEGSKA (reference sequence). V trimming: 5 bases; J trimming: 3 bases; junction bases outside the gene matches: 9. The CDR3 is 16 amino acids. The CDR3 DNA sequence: TGCAGTGCTTCCCCGACTAGCGGGAGTAGGACAGATACGCAGTATTTT. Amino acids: CSASPTSGSRTDTQYF.

CDR3 nucleotide sequence: TGTGCCAGCAGCTTAGACTCTCATGGTTTCTTT. This translates into CASSLDSHGFF. This chain connects TRBV7-9 to TRBJ1-1; D unclear. CDR1 is SEHNR and CDR2 is FQNEAQ in the germline V gene (reference sequence). The CDR3 runs to 11 residues. The V gene lost 1 base and the J gene lost 13 bases, with 10 bases spanning the gap.

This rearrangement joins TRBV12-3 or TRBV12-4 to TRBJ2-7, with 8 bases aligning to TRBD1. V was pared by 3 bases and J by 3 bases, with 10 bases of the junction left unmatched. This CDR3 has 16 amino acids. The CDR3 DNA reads TGTGCCAGCAGTTTTAGTGTTCAGGGGGCGGGCTACGAGCAGTACTTC. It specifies CASSFSVQGAGYEQYF.

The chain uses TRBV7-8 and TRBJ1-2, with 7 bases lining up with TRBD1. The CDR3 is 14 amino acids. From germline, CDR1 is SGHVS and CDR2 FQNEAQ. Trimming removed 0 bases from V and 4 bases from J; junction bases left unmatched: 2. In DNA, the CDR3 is TGTGCCAGCAGCTTAGCCGACAGGGTCTATGGCTACACCTTC. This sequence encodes CASSLADRVYGYTF.

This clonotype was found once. CDR3 nucleotides: TGTGCCAGCGGGTACAGGGGGCCAGGGTATGGCTACACCTTC. It specifies CASGYRGPGYGYTF. V gene TRBV2 combines with J gene TRBJ1-2; 9 bases line up with TRBD1. Germline values: CDR1 SNHLY, CDR2 FYNNEI. CDR3 length: 14 amino acids. V gave up 8 bases and J gave up 5 bases; unmatched junction bases: 9.

This CDR3 is CASSDLSWGRQYF. The CDR3 nucleotides are TGTGCCAGCAGTGATTTAAGTTGGGGCCGGCAGTACTTC. This chain links TRBV25-1 with TRBJ2-7; tentatively, D is TRBD1 (5 bases). CDR1 is MGHDK and CDR2 is SYGVNS in the germline V gene. Trimming stripped 3 bases from V and 9 bases from J, with 15 bases between. This CDR3 region has 13 residues.

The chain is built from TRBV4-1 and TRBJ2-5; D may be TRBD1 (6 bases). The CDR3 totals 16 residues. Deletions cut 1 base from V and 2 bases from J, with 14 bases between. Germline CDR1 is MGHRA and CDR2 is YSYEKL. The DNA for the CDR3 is TGCGCCAGCAGCCAAGTTGGTCTGGGGGCACAAGAGACCCAGTACTTC. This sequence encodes CASSQVGLGAQETQYF.

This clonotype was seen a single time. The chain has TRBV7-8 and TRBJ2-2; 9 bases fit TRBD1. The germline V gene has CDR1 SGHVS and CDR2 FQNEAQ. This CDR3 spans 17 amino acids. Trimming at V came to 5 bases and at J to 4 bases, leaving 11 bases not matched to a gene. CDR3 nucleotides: TGTGCCAGCAGCCACAGGGGGCGTGCGGGGAGCACCGGGGAGCTGTTTTTT. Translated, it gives CASSHRGRAGSTGELFF.

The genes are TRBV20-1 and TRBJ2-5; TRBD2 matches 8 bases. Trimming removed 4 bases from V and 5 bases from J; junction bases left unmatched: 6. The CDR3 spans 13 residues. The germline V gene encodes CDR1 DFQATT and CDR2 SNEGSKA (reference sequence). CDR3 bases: TGCAGTGCTAACAAGGCGGGGGGCGAGACCCAGTACTTC. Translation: CSANKAGGETQYF.

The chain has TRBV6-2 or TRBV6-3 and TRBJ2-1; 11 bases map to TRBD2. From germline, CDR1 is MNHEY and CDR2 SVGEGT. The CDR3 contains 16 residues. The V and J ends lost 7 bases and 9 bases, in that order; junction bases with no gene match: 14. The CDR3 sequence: CASTARLAGGLSEQFF. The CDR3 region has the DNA TGTGCCAGCACCGCCCGTTTAGCGGGGGGGCTTAGTGAGCAGTTCTTC.

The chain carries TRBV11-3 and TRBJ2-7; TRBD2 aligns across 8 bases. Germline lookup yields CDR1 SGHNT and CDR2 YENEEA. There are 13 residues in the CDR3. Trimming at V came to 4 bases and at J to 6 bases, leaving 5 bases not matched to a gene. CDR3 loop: CASSSSGSAEQYF. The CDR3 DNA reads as TGTGCCAGCAGCTCTAGCGGGTCCGCCGAGCAGTACTTC.

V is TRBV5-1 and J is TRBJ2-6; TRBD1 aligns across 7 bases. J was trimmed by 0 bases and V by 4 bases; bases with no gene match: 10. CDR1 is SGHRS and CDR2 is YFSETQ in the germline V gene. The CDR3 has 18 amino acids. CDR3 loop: CASSLWTGLSSGANVLTF. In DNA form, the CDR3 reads TGCGCCAGCAGCCTCTGGACAGGCCTGAGCTCTGGGGCCAACGTCCTGACTTTC.

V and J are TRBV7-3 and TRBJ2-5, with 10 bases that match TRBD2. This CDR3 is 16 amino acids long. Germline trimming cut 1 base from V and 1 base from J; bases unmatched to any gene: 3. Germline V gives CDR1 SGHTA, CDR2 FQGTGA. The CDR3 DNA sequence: TGTGCCAGCAGCTTAAGTAGCGGGGGGCTCCAAGAGACCCAGTACTTC. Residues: CASSLSSGGLQETQYF.

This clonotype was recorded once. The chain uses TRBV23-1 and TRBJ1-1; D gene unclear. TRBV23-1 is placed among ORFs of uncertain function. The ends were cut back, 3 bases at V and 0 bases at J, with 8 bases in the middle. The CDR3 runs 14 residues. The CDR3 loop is CASSHIHMNTEAFF. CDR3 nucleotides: TGCGCCAGCAGTCACATCCACATGAACACTGAAGCTTTCTTT.

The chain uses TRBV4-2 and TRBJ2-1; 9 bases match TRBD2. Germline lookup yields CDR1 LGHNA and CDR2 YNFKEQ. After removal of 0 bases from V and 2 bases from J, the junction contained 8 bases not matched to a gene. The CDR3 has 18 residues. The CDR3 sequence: CASSQEILGLAPYNEQFF. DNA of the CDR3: TGTGCCAGCAGCCAAGAAATCTTGGGACTAGCTCCCTACAATGAGCAGTTCTTC.